This T cell receptor (beta chain) was recorded in a study of blood T cells in healthy people across ages. Findings and limits, study-wide: The study lacked donor CMV status, which possibly confounded expanded clonotype changes.

As for this clonotype: The antigen is not known.

Through a sample-barcoded 5' primer and a J-beta primer mix, a second PCR was run for 7 to 11 cycles. Per sample, CDR3-containing paired-end reads numbered at least 2.5 million. TCRdb used MiXCR to reprocess the 5' RACE reads, holding one entry per CDR3 protein. The profile covers 700,000 or so distinct CDR3 sequences, with around a fifth appearing a single time and around a fifth taken by the ten largest. Each sample yielded at least 6 million isolated PBMCs. The CDR3 covers 15 residues. With 3 bases removed from V and 4 bases from J, the gap between germline ends came to 17 bases. CDR1 DFQATT and CDR2 SNEGSKA come from the germline V gene (reference sequence).

Sequences were obtained from blood. The receptor comes from a man between 65 and 85 years old in good health. The rearrangement joins TRBV20-1 to TRBJ2-3; D is possibly TRBD1 or TRBD2 (5 bases each). The CDR3 reads CSASKVTRGPDTQYF. For the CDR3, the DNA is TGCAGTGCTAGTAAGGTGACAAGGGGACCAGATACGCAGTATTTT.